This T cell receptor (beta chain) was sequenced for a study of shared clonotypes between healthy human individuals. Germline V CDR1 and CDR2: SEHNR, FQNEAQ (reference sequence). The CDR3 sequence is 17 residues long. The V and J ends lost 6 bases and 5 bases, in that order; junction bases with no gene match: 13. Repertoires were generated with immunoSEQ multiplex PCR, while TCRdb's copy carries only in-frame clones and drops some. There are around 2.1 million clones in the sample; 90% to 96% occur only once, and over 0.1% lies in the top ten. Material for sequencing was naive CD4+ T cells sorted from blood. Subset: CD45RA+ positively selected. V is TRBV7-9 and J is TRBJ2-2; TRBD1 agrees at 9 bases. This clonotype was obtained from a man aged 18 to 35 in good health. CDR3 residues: CASSPRFDRGKTGELFF. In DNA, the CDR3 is TGTGCCAGCAGTCCACGATTCGACAGGGGGAAGACCGGGGAGCTGTTTTTT.